This entry is about one TCR beta chain. Given a much more abundant clone one base away, this may be a read error. No conserved phenylalanine or tryptophan is present at the end of the CDR3, so a read error is the likely explanation. The data stem from a study of molecular identifiers for immune sequencing clone quantification. V lost 0 bases to trimming and J lost 2 bases, with 5 bases between them. The CDR3 covers 13 residues. From germline, CDR1 is SGDLS and CDR2 YYNGEE. TCRdb re-called the PCR reads with MiXCR, one entry per CDR3 protein. Among about half a million distinct CDR3 sequences, about a fifth were seen once, and the ten largest hold about 0.8%.

Sequencing input: naive CD8+ T cells from blood, with Jurkat cell RNA spiked in. Subset in this sample: FACS-sorted CD8+CD4-CCR7+CD45RA+ naive T cells. The sequence was obtained from a human donor in good health. Some libraries in this study had Jurkat cell RNA spiked in. This chain connects TRBV9 to TRBJ1-1; D gene ambiguous. The DNA of the CDR3 is TGTGCCAGCAGCGTAGACAAAAACACTGAAGCTTTCCTT. Translating gives CASSVDKNTEAFL.